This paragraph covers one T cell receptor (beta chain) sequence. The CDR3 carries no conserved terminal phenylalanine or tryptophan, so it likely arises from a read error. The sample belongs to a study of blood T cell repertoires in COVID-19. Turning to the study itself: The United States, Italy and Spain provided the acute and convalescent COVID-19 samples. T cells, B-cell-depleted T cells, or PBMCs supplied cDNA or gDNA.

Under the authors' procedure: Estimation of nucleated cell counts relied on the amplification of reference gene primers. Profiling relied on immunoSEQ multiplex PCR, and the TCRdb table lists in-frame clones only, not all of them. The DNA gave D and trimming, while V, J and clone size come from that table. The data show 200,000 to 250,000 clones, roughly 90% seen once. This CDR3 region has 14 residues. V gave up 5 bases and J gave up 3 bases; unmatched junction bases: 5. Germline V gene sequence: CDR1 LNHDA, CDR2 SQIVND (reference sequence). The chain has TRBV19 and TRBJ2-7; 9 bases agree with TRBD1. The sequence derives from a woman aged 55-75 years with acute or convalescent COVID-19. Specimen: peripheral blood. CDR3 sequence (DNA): TGTGCCAGTAGTCTGACAGGGGGAAGCTACGAGCAGTACTTA. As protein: CASSLTGGSYEQYL.